This section outlines one TCR beta chain sequence together with its context. Source study methods: Amplified reference gene primers provided the basis for estimating nucleated cell counts. The table came from immunoSEQ multiplex PCR; TCRdb's copy has only in-frame clones and leaves some out. V, J and clone size were drawn from that table, and D and trimming were deduced from the DNA. The sample lists approximately 75,000 clones; around 80% were seen once. The germline V and J ends were trimmed by 4 bases and 1 base, with 11 bases remaining between them. The CDR3 has 14 amino acids. Germline V gives CDR1 WSHSY, CDR2 SAAADI. The source of the sample is a study of blood T cell repertoires in COVID-19. Background on the study: Sources were T cells, B-cell-depleted T cells, or PBMCs; the material itself was cDNA or gDNA.

Seattle patient enrollment occurred during active infection, with longitudinal follow-up thereafter. This receptor was identified in a man between 50 and 59 years old with COVID-19, enrolled during active disease. The sample comprised peripheral blood. The chain joins TRBV10-2 to TRBJ2-7; no clear D. The CDR3 region is CASSVSLPSYEQYF. CDR3 coding DNA: TGCGCCAGCAGTGTCTCACTACCGTCCTACGAGCAGTACTTC.